This T cell receptor beta chain was obtained from a study of blood T cells in healthy people across ages. Study results and caveats: Long-lived donors had more naive CD4+ cells and higher diversity than aged donors. Naive T cell percentage showed a strong correlation with the diversity of TCR beta.

The J segment lost 0 bases and the V segment lost 6 bases, leaving 9 bases of the junction unmatched. The CDR3 length is 18 residues. Per germline, CDR1 DFQATT and CDR2 SNEGSKA (reference sequence). About this clonotype itself: The antigen is not known.

A second PCR, run for roughly 7 to 11 cycles, used a sample-barcoded 5' primer plus a J-beta primer mix. MiXCR, applied by TCRdb to the 5' RACE reads, yields one record per CDR3 protein. The sample yields 1.5 million to 2 million distinct CDR3 sequences, about 50% seen once. Sequenced sample: blood. The chain is built from TRBV20-1 and TRBJ2-1; 15 nucleotides align to TRBD2. The clonotype comes from a woman aged 40 to 50 in good health. CDR3 coding DNA: TGCAGTGCCCAGGGACTAGCGGGGGGCCTATCCTCCTACAATGAGCAGTTCTTC. Translating it yields CSAQGLAGGLSSYNEQFF.